This T cell receptor beta chain originates from a study of T-cell reconstitution after alpha-beta-depleted transplantation in children. The CDR3 contains 13 residues. CDR1 and CDR2 (germline): DFQATT, SNEGSKA (reference sequence). Trimming pared 5 bases from V and 0 bases from J, leaving 8 bases between. Researchers prepared the TCRbeta library using unique molecular identifiers, the study reports. A single record per CDR3 protein comes from TCRdb applying MiXCR to the PCR reads. Here the sample spans some 500,000 distinct CDR3 sequences, less than 35% being singletons. This clonotype was recorded a few times.

The chain carries TRBV20-1 and TRBJ2-1; D unresolved. This receptor was obtained from a human donor who donated a stem cell graft to a child with aplastic anemia. The sequenced sample was PBMCs from the stem cell graft donor, obtained from the stem cell graft. The CDR3 DNA reads as TGCAGTGCTCTTTGGGTCTCCTACAATGAGCAGTTCTTC. This translates into CSALWVSYNEQFF.